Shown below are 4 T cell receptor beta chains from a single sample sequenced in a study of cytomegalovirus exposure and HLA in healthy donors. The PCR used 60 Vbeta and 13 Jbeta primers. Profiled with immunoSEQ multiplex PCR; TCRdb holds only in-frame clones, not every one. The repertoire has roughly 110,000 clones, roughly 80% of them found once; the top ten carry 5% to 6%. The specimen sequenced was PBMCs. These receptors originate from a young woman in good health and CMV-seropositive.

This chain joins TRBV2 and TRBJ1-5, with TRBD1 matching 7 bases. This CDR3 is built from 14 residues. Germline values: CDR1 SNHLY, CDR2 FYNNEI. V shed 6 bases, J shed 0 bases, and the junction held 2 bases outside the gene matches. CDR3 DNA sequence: TGTGCCAGCAGCAGGGACAGTAGCAATCAGCCCCAGCATTTT. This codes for CASSRDSSNQPQHF.

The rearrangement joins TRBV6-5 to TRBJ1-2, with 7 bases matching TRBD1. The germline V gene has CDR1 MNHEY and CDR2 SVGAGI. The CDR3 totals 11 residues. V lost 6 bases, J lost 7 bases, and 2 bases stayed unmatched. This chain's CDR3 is CASRRDSGYTF. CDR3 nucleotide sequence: TGTGCCAGCAGAAGGGACAGTGGCTACACCTTC.

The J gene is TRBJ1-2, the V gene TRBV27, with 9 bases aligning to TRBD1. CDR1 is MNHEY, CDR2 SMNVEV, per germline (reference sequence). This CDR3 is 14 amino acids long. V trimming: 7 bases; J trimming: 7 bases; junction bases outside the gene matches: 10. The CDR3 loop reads CASTTAQGAGGYTF. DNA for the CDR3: TGTGCCAGCACGACCGCACAGGGGGCGGGTGGCTACACCTTC.

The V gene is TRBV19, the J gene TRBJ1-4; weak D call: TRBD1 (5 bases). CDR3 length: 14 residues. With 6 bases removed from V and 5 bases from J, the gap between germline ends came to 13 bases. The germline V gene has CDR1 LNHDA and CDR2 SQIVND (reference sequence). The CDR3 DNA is TGTGCCAGTAGGCGGGGGAAGGGGAATGAAAAACTGTTTTTT. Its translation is CASRRGKGNEKLFF.